A selection of T cell receptor beta chains follows, all from one sample in a study of T cells after yellow fever vaccination. TCRdb ran MiXCR on the 5' RACE reads and lists one entry per CDR3 protein. The sample has about 160,000 distinct CDR3 sequences; around 7% are singletons. The source was CD4+ T cells sorted from PBMCs, collected roughly 5 days after the first yellow fever vaccination. The receptors come from a man younger than 35 who received the YFV17D yellow fever vaccine. The CDR3 runs from the conserved cysteine through the conserved F or W. D genes are given only for firm matches. Size is stated for part of the rows, as once, few or many counts, or as a class when the clone is expanded.

>TRBJ1-4|NA|TRBV4-1|many
TGCGCCAGCAGCCAAGGCCTACAGGCAACTAATGAAAAACTGTTTTTT
CASSQGLQATNEKLFF
>TRBJ2-3|TRBD2|TRBV7-2|many
TGTGCCAGCAGCTGGGCCGGGACTAGCGGGGGGGCAGATACGCAGTATTTT
CASSWAGTSGGADTQYF
>TRBJ2-2|TRBD1|TRBV23-1|NA
TGCGCCAGCAGTCACTTTTCGGACAGGGCTGGGGAGCTGTTTTTT
CASSHFSDRAGELFF
>TRBJ1-5|NA|TRBV5-1|many
TGCGCCAGCAGCTTGCCAAGACCGGTCGATCAGCCCCAGCATTTT
CASSLPRPVDQPQHF
>TRBJ2-3|NA|TRBV4-2|few
TGTGCCAGCAGCCAAGCCTTTAAGCAGGGGACCCTCACAGATACGCAGTATTTT
CASSQAFKQGTLTDTQYF
>TRBJ1-5|NA|TRBV5-5|NA
TGTGCCAGCAGCTCCAGGGATCGCCAGCCCCAGCATTTT
CASSSRDRQPQHF
>TRBJ1-2|NA|TRBV4-2|many
TGTGCCAGCAGCCAAGGGCCGCTTGGGTATGGCTACACCTTC
CASSQGPLGYGYTF
>TRBJ1-5|NA|TRBV5-6|NA
TGTGCCAGCAGCCTAAGGGGAGCATGGGGCAATCAGCCCCAGCATTTT
CASSLRGAWGNQPQHF
>TRBJ2-1|NA|TRBV18|many
TGTGCCAGCTCCTTTTTTGATGAGCAGTTCTTC
CASSFFDEQFF
>TRBJ2-5|NA|TRBV28|many
TGTGCCAGCAGTTTATTGGATCGGTCGGAGACCCAGTACTTC
CASSLLDRSETQYF
>TRBJ2-5|NA|TRBV6-1|NA
TGTGCCAGCAAAAACAGGGGGGGGTTCCAAGAGACCCAGTACTTC
CASKNRGGFQETQYF
>TRBJ2-2|TRBD2|TRBV5-4|few
TGTGCCAGCAGAACTGGCGGCGGGGGGGCTTACGGGGAGCTGTTTTTT
CASRTGGGGAYGELFF
>TRBJ1-1|TRBD1|TRBV7-2|few
TGTGCCAGCAAGGGGGCGAGTCGGGCTGAAGCTTTCTTT
CASKGASRAEAFF
>TRBJ2-1|TRBD2|TRBV9|NA
TGTGCCAGCAGCGAGGGGACTAGCGGGGGGGCGGGCAATGAGCAGTTCTTC
CASSEGTSGGAGNEQFF
>TRBJ2-3|NA|TRBV20-1|NA
TGCTGTGCTAGAGATGTCGGGCATCTCAGCACAGATACGCAGTATTTT
CCARDVGHLSTDTQYF
>TRBJ2-5|TRBD2|TRBV20-1|few
TGCGGGTTAATAAGTCTAGCGGATCCACAAGAGACCCAGTACTTC
CGLISLADPQETQYF
>TRBJ2-2|TRBD1|TRBV7-2|many
TGTGCCAGCAGCTTAGGGGACAGGGGCAACACCGGGGAGCTGTTTTTT
CASSLGDRGNTGELFF
>TRBJ1-2|NA|TRBV10-3|many
TGTGCCATCAGTGAGTCCGGGGGCGCGGGCTATGGCTACACCTTC
CAISESGGAGYGYTF
>TRBJ1-6|TRBD1|TRBV12-3/TRBV12-4|few
TGTGCCAGCGGACAGGGCGGACCCCTCCACTTT
CASGQGGPLHF
>TRBJ2-1|TRBD2|TRBV15|few
TGTGCCACCAGCAGAGATTATTTGGCTAGCGGGGGGTTCTACAATGAGCAGTTCTTC
CATSRDYLASGGFYNEQFF
>TRBJ2-5|NA|TRBV6-1|many
TGTGCCAGCAGAACAGGGTTCGCGGGCCAAGAGACCCAGTACTTC
CASRTGFAGQETQYF
>TRBJ1-2|NA|TRBV7-9|many
TGTGCCAGCAGCTTAAGGGATAACTATGGCTACACCTTC
CASSLRDNYGYTF
>TRBJ2-1|NA|TRBV12-3/TRBV12-4|many
TGTGCCAGCAGCCGGACGGAAGTTCTCTACAATGAGCAGTTCTTC
CASSRTEVLYNEQFF
>TRBJ2-5|NA|TRBV3-1|many
TGTGCCAGCAGCCAAGATCTAGGCCCCGCGGGGACCCAGTACTTC
CASSQDLGPAGTQYF
>TRBJ2-5|TRBD2|TRBV7-2|NA
TGTGCCAGCAGCCGGATACAGCGGGGGACCCTTGTGGTCTTC
CASSRIQRGTLVVF
>TRBJ1-2|NA|TRBV6-1|few
TGTGCCAGCAGTCAGGGGAATTATGGCTACACCTTC
CASSQGNYGYTF
>TRBJ1-6|NA|TRBV12-3/TRBV12-4|many
TGTGCCAGCAGCTCCCAGACGGTTACGAATTCACCCCTCCACTTT
CASSSQTVTNSPLHF
>TRBJ2-1|NA|TRBV5-6|few
TGTGCCAGCAGCTTGGCCGGACTCGCGAGCTCCTACAATGAGCAGTTCTTC
CASSLAGLASSYNEQFF
>TRBJ2-1|TRBD1|TRBV29-1|many
TGCAGCGTTGAATTAGGGACAGGGGGCCTCAATGAGCAGTTCTTC
CSVELGTGGLNEQFF
>TRBJ1-1|NA|TRBV7-2|few
TGTGCCAGCAGCCTAACCCCCGGCACTGAAGCTTTCTTT
CASSLTPGTEAFF
>TRBJ2-5|NA|TRBV28|NA
TGTGCCAGCAGTTTGGGGGCGCAGTCCTGGGGGGAGACCCAGTACTTC
CASSLGAQSWGETQYF
>TRBJ2-2|NA|TRBV10-3|many
TGTGCCATCAGGCGGGGTGTCAGGGGTTCCAACACCGGGGAGCTGTTTTTT
CAIRRGVRGSNTGELFF
>TRBJ2-3|NA|TRBV7-9|NA
TGTGCCAGCAGCTTTGCTAGTCGTGTCACAGATACGCAGTATTTT
CASSFASRVTDTQYF
>TRBJ1-5|NA|TRBV20-1|NA
TGCAGTGCTAGAAGGGAGCCCGCTACATATAGCAATCAGCCCCAGCATTTT
CSARREPATYSNQPQHF
>TRBJ2-7|TRBD1|TRBV5-4|NA
TGTGCCAGCAGCTTAACCGGGACAGGGCGTAGGTACGAGCAGTACTTC
CASSLTGTGRRYEQYF
>TRBJ2-1|NA|TRBV6-1|many
TGTGCCAGCAGTAAGGGACAATCACGGGTCGGTGAGCAGTTCTTC
CASSKGQSRVGEQFF
>TRBJ1-2|NA|TRBV9|few
TGTGCCAGCAGCGTCGGTACGGGGGTAACCGGTGGCTACACCTTC
CASSVGTGVTGGYTF
>TRBJ1-1|NA|TRBV28|NA
TGTGCCAGCAGGCAAGGCTCGAAAAGAGCTTTCTTT
CASRQGSKRAFF
>TRBJ1-3|NA|TRBV5-5|many
TGTGCCAGCAGCTTCGGATCAGCTGGAAACACCATATATTTT
CASSFGSAGNTIYF
>TRBJ2-6|NA|TRBV7-2|few
TGTGCCAGCAGCTTAGTGGCTGGTCCCGGGGCCAACGTCCTGACTTTC
CASSLVAGPGANVLTF
>TRBJ1-2|NA|TRBV18|few
TGTGCCAGCTCACCAGACGCAGGCTCTAACTATGGCTACACCTTC
CASSPDAGSNYGYTF
>TRBJ2-7|NA|TRBV5-1|few
TGCGCCAGCAGCTTCGGCGGATACTACGAGCAGTACTTC
CASSFGGYYEQYF
>TRBJ2-3|TRBD2|TRBV7-6|many
TGTGCCAGCAGCTCCGGACTAGCGGGGGGTGGGACGCAGTATTTT
CASSSGLAGGGTQYF
>TRBJ2-2|TRBD2|TRBV5-1|many
TGCGCCAGCAGCCTGGCGGGGGCGAACACCGGGGAGCTGTTTTTT
CASSLAGANTGELFF
>TRBJ2-3|TRBD2|TRBV7-8|many
TGTGCCAGCAGCTTAAAAGTGGCGGGGGGGACAGATACGCAGTATTTT
CASSLKVAGGTDTQYF
>TRBJ2-2|TRBD2|TRBV7-3|many
TGTGCCAGCAGCCCGGGACTAGGGGCCGGGGAGCTGTTTTTT
CASSPGLGAGELFF
>TRBJ2-5|TRBD1|TRBV7-3|many
TGTGCCAGCAGCCAGGGGGCAGGAGAGACCCAGTACTTC
CASSQGAGETQYF
>TRBJ1-1|NA|TRBV7-3|NA
TGTGCCAGCAGCTTGAGCACAGGGTTCACTGAAGCTTTCTTT
CASSLSTGFTEAFF
>TRBJ1-6|TRBD1|TRBV27|many
TGTGCCAGCAGTGCCTACCTGACAGGGGGCTTTAATTCACCCCTCCACTTT
CASSAYLTGGFNSPLHF